This T cell receptor (beta chain) was recovered during a study of blood T cell repertoires in COVID-19. As for the study in general: Samples representing acute and convalescent COVID-19 were sourced from the United States, Italy and Spain. Sample material is recorded as cDNA or gDNA derived from T cells, B-cell-depleted T cells, or PBMCs.

Per the study methods: Reference gene primers were amplified, and this amplification served to estimate nucleated cell counts. Clones were sequenced by immunoSEQ multiplex PCR, and TCRdb holds only the in-frame ones, with some missing. D and trimming come from the DNA, and the V and J calls and clone size come from that table. This sample has roughly 100,000 clones; about 86% occur once, and the top ten carry over 35%. This CDR3 comprises 14 residues. After removal of 5 bases from V and 6 bases from J, the junction contained 2 bases not matched to a gene. Germline V gene lookup returns CDR1 SGHVS and CDR2 FNYEAQ.

The material sequenced was peripheral blood. This chain joins TRBV7-6 and TRBJ1-4; 11 bases map to TRBD1. This TCR was recovered from an older man with acute or convalescent COVID-19. Here the CDR3 DNA reads TGTGCCAGCAGCCGGACAGGGGGCTATGAAAAACTGTTTTTT. This sequence encodes CASSRTGGYEKLFF.